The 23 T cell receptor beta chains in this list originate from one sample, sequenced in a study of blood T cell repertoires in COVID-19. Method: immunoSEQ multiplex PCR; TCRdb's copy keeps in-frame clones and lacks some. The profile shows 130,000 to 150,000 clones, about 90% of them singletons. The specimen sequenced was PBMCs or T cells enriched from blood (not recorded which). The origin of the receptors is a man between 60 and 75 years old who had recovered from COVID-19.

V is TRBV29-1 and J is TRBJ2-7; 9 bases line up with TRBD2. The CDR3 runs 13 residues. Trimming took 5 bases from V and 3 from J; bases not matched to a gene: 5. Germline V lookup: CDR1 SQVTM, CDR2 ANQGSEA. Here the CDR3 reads CSVSTSGFYEQYF. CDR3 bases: TGCAGCGTTTCGACTAGCGGTTTCTACGAGCAGTACTTC.

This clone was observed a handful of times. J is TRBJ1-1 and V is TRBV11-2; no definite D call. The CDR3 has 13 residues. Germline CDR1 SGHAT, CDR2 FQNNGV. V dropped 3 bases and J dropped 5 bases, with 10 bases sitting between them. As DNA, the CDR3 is TGTGCCAGCAGCTTGATGGGAGAGACTGAAGCTTTCTTT. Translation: CASSLMGETEAFF.

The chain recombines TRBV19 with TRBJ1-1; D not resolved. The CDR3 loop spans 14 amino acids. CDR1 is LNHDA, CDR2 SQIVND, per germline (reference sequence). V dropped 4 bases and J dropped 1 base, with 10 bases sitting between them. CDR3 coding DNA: TGTGCCAGTAGTAGAGACTTCAGGAACACTGAAGCTTTCTTT. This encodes CASSRDFRNTEAFF.

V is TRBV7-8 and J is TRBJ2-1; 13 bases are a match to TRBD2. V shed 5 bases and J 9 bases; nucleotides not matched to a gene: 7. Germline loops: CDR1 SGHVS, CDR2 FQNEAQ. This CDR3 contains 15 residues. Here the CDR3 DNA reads TGTGCCAGCAGCCTCGGACTAGCGGGGGCGGGTGAGCAGTTCTTC. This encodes CASSLGLAGAGEQFF.

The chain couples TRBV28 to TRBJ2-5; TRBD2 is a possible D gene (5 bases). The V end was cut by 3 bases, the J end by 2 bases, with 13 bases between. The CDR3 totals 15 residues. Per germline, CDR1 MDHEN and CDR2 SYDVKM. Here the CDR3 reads CASSLTGNDQETQYF. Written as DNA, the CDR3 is TGTGCCAGCAGTTTGACGGGGAATGATCAAGAGACCCAGTACTTC.

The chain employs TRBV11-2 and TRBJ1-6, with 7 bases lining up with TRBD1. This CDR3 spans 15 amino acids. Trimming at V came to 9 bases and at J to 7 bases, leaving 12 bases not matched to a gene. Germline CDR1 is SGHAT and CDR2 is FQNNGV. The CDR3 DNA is TGTGCCAGTAAAACAGGGGTTGGCAGGAATTCACCCCTCCACTTT. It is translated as CASKTGVGRNSPLHF.

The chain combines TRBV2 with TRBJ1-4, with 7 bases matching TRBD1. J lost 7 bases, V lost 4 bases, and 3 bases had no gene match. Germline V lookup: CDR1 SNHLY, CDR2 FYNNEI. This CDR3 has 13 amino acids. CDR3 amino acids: CASSVQGVEKLFF. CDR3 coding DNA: TGTGCCAGCAGTGTGCAGGGGGTTGAAAAACTGTTTTTT.

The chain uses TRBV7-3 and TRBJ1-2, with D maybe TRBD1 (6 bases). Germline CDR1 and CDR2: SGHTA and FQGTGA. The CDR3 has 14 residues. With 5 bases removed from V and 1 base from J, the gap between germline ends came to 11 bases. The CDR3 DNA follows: TGTGCCAGCAGCCCCGGGACACATAACTATGGCTACACCTTC. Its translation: CASSPGTHNYGYTF.

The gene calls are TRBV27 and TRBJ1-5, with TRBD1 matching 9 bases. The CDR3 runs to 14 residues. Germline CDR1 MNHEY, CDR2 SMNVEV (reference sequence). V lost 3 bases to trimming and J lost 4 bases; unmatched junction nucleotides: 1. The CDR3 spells CASSFGQGNQPQHF. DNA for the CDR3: TGTGCCAGCAGTTTCGGACAGGGGAATCAGCCCCAGCATTTT.

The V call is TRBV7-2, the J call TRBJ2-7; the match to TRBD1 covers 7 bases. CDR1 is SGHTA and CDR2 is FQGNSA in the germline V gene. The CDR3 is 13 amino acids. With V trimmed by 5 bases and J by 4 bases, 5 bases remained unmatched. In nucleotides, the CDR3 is TGTGCCAGCAGCCAAGGGACAGAATACGAGCAGTACTTC. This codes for CASSQGTEYEQYF.

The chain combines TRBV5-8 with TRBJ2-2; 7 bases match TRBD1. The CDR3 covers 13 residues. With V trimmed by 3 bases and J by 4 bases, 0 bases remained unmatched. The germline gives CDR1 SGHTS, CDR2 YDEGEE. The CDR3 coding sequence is TGTGCCAGCAGCTGGGACAGCACCGGGGAGCTGTTTTTT. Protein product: CASSWDSTGELFF.

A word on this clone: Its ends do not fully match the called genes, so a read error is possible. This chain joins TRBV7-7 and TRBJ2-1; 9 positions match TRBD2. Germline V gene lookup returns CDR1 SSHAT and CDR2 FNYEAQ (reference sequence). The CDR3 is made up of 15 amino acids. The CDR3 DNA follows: TGTGCTAGCAGCTTATTTAGCGGGAGTGGCAATGAGCAGTTCTTC. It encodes CASSLFSGSGNEQFF.

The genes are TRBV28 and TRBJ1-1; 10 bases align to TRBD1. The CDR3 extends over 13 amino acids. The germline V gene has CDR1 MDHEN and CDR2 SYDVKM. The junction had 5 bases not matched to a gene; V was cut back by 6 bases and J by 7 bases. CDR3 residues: CASRRQGAIEAFF. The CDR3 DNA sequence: TGTGCCAGCAGGAGACAGGGGGCAATTGAAGCTTTCTTT. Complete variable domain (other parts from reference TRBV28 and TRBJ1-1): DVKVTQSSRYLVKRTGEKVFLECVQDMDHENMFWYRQDPGLGLRLIYFSYDVKMKEKGDIPEGYSVSREKKERFSLILESASTNQTSMYLCASRRQGAIEAFFGQGTRLTVV.

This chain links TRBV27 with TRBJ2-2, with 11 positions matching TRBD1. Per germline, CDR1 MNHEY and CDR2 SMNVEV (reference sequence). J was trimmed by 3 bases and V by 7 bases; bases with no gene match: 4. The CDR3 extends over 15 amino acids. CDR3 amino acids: CASKPGQGDTGELFF. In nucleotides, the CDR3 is TGTGCCAGCAAACCGGGACAGGGGGACACCGGGGAGCTGTTTTTT.

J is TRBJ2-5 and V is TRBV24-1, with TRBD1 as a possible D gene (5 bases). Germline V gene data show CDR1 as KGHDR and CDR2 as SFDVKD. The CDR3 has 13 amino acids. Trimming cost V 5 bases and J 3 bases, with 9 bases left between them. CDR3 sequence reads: CATSGSTEETQYF. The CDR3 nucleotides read TGTGCCACCAGTGGCTCGACAGAAGAGACCCAGTACTTC.

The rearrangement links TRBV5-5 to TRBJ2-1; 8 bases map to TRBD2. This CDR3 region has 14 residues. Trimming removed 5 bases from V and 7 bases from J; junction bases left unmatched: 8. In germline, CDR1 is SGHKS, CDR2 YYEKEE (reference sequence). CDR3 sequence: CASSSGLGINEQFF. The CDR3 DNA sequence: TGTGCCAGCAGTTCGGGACTAGGGATAAATGAGCAGTTCTTC. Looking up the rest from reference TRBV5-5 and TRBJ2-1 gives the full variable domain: DAGVTQSPTHLIKTRGQQVTLRCSPISGHKSVSWYQQVLGQGPQFIFQYYEKEERGRGNFPDRFSARQFPNYSSELNVNALLLGDSALYLCASSSGLGINEQFFGPGTRLTVL.

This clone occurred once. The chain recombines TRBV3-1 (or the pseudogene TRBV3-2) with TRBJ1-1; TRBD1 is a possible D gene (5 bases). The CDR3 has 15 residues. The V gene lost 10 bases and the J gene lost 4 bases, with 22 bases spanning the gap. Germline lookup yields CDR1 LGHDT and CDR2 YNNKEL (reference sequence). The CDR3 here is CATKPGHLLSTEAFF. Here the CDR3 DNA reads TGTGCCACCAAGCCAGGACATCTACTATCCACTGAAGCTTTCTTT.

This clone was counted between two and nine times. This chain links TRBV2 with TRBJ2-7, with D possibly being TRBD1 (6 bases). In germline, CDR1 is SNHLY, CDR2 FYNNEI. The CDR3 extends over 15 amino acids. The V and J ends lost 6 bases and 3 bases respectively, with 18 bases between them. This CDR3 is CASRRYRVTNYEQYF. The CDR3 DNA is TGTGCCAGCAGAAGGTACAGGGTTACGAACTACGAGCAGTACTTC.

In DNA form, the CDR3 reads TGCGCCAGCAGCCTGACAGGCGCGAACACCGGGGAGCTGTTTTTT. Protein product: CASSLTGANTGELFF. The chain uses TRBV5-1 and TRBJ2-2; the D gene is possibly TRBD1 (6 bases). Germline-derived CDR1 and CDR2 are SGHRS and YFSETQ. Trimming shortened V by 4 bases and J by 0 bases, and 10 bases separated the two germline ends. This CDR3 region has 15 residues.

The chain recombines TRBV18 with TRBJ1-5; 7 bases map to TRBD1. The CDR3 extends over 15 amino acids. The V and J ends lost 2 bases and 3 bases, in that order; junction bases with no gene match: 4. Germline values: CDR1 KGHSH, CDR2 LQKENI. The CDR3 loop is CASSPATGNNQPQHF. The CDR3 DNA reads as TGTGCCAGCTCACCAGCGACAGGGAACAATCAGCCCCAGCATTTT.

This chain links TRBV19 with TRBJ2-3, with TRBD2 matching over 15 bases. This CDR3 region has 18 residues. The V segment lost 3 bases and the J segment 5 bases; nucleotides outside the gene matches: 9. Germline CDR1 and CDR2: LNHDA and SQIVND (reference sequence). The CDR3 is CASSILTPGLAGGDTQYF. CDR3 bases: TGTGCCAGTAGTATCCTCACCCCGGGACTAGCGGGAGGAGATACGCAGTATTTT.

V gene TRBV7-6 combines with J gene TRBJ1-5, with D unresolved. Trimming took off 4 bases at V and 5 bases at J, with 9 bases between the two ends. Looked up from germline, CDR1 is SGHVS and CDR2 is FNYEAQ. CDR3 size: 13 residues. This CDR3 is CASSWAEDQPQHF. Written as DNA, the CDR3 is TGTGCCAGCAGCTGGGCGGAGGATCAGCCCCAGCATTTT. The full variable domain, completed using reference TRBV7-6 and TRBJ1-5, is GAGVSQSPRYKVTKRGQDVALRCDPISGHVSLYWYRQALGQGPEFLTYFNYEAQQDKSGLPNDRFSAERPEGSISTLTIQRTEQRDSAMYRCASSWAEDQPQHFGDGTRLSIL.

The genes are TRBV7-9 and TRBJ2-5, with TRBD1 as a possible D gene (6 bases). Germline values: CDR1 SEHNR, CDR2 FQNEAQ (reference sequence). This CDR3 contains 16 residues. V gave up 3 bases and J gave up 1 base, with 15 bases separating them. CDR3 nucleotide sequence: TGTGCCAGCAGCTTTGGTCGGGCCAGGGGCCAAGAGACCCAGTACTTC. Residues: CASSFGRARGQETQYF.